This TCR beta chain is from a study of T-cell memory formation after mild COVID-19. Broader study findings: CM and EM subsets held most contracting CD4+ clones; EMRA held CD8+ ones. The finding that pre-infection memory included some responding clones suggested that cross-reactive memory joined.

The length of the CDR3 is 13 residues. In germline, CDR1 is MGHRA, CDR2 YSYEKL. A 5'RACE reaction primed in the constant segment made cDNA libraries of TCR alpha and TCR beta, and these carried sample barcodes and UMIs. From the 5' RACE reads, TCRdb called clonotypes with MiXCR, one entry per CDR3 protein. This sample yields 350,000 to 450,000 distinct CDR3 sequences, of which more than 20% are seen a single time; 8.8% belongs to the top ten. This clonotype turned up a few times. As yet, its antigen is unknown. The junction and the germline gene differ at one end; a read error may be behind it. V and J are TRBV4-1 and TRBJ2-3; unclear D gene. Sequencing was carried out using PBMCs or a T cell subset sorted from them (not recorded which). This sequence was found in an adult woman who had mild COVID-19 (a few samples of this study predate the infection). Cell type and time point are not known. CDR3 nucleotide sequence: TGCGCCAGCAGCCAAGTAGTTTCGGCGCTCCGGATTTTT. Translation gives CASSQVVSALRIF.